The table lists the clone carrying this T cell receptor beta chain with a few counts. Via MiXCR, TCRdb re-called the RT-PCR reads, giving one row per CDR3 protein. The sample holds roughly 550,000 distinct CDR3 sequences, 20% to 25% seen once. V was pared by 6 bases and J by 10 bases, with 19 bases between. This CDR3 has 13 amino acids. Germline V lookup: CDR1 DFQATT, CDR2 SNEGSKA (reference sequence). The entry originates in a study of response to subunit inactivated influenza vaccine. These data were also filed under a second study, of T cells expressing NK-cell markers. As that report states: In generating TCR beta cDNA, 5'RACE template switching with UMIs was used. Sorted CD3+CD56-NKG2C+, CD3+CD56+NKG2C- and CD3+CD56+NKG2C+ T cells were the source of the TCR beta repertoires. Among the eight sequenced donors, seven tested HCMV-seropositive and one tested seronegative. More than 5 donors carried dominant NKG2C+ clonotypes that made up about 1.0-8% of their CD8+ T cells.

This clonotype originated in a middle-aged man who received an inactivated influenza vaccine. This chain links TRBV20-1 with TRBJ2-1; D may match TRBD1 or TRBD2 (5 bases each). The material was CD4+ T cells sorted from PBMCs, obtained approximately 12 days after vaccination. CDR3 DNA: TGCAGTGCGAGGACGGGACCCTCTAACGAGCAGTTCTTC. Protein sequence: CSARTGPSNEQFF.